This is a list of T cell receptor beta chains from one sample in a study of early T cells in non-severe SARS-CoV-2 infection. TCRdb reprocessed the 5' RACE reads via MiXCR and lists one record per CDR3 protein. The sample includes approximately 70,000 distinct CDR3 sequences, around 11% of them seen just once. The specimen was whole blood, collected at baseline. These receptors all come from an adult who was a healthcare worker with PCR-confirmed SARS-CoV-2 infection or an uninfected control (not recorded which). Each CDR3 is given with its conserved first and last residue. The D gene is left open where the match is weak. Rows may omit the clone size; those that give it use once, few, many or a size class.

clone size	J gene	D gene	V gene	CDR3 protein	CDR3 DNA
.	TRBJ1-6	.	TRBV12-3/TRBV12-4	CASSFGGISPLHF	TGTGCCAGCAGTTTCGGGGGGATTTCACCCCTCCACTTT
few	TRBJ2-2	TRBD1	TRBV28	CASTETGTGLLFF	TGTGCCAGCACCGAGACGGGGACAGGCCTCCTGTTTTTT
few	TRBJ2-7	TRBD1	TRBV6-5	CASTETGTEYF	TGTGCCAGCACCGAGACCGGGACAGAGTACTTC
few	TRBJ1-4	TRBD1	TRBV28	CASRPGGAGANEKLFF	TGTGCCAGCAGACCAGGGGGAGCGGGAGCTAATGAAAAACTGTTTTTT
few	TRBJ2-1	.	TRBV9	CASSVEGGTYNEQFF	TGTGCCAGCAGCGTTGAGGGGGGGACCTACAATGAGCAGTTCTTC
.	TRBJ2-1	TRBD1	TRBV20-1	CSFRDRGNNEQFF	TGCAGTTTCCGAGACAGGGGTAACAATGAGCAGTTCTTC
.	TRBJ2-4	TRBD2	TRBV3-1	CASSPPPQRGNNIQYF	TGTGCCAGCAGCCCCCCTCCCCAGCGGGGGAACAACATTCAGTACTTC
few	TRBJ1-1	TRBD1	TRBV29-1	CSGHRGSTEAFF	TGCAGCGGGCACAGGGGCTCAACTGAAGCTTTCTTT
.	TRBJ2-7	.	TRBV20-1	CSARPRSYEQYF	TGCAGTGCTAGACCCCGATCCTACGAGCAGTACTTC
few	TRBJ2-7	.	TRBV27	CASSSTGSAAEQYF	TGTGCCAGCAGCTCAACCGGATCCGCGGCCGAGCAGTACTTC
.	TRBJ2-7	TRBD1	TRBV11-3	CASSLATTGEQYF	TGTGCCAGCAGCTTAGCGACGACAGGGGAGCAGTACTTC
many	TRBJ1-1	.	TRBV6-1	CASSGTPGPEAFF	TGTGCCAGCAGTGGCACCCCGGGTCCCGAAGCTTTCTTT
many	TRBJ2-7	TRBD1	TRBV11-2	CASSFTDRALYEQYF	TGTGCCAGCAGCTTTACGGACAGGGCCCTTTACGAGCAGTACTTC
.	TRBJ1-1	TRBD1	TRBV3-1	CASSLTGGKAEAFF	TGTGCCAGCAGCCTGACAGGGGGAAAGGCTGAAGCTTTCTTT
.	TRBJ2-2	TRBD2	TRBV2	CASSALAGNTGELFF	TGTGCCAGCAGTGCGCTAGCGGGGAACACCGGGGAGCTGTTTTTT
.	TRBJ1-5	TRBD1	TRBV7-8	CASSPRDRPDQPQHF	TGTGCCAGCAGCCCCCGGGACAGACCTGATCAGCCCCAGCATTTT
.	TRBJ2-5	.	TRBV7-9	CASSPSRAGQETQYF	TGTGCCAGCAGCCCAAGCCGGGCAGGCCAAGAGACCCAGTACTTC
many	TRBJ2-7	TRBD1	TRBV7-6	CASSLETGTVLGEQYF	TGTGCCAGCAGCTTAGAGACAGGGACAGTATTAGGCGAGCAGTACTTC
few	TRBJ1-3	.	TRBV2	CASRRDTSSGNTIYF	TGTGCCAGCAGAAGGGACACAAGCTCTGGAAACACCATATATTTT
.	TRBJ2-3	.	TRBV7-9	CASSLDFSPYTDTQYF	TGTGCCAGCAGCTTAGATTTTTCACCATACACAGATACGCAGTATTTT
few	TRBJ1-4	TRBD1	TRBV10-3	CAIKGAGEKLFF	TGTGCCATCAAGGGGGCAGGGGAAAAACTGTTTTTT
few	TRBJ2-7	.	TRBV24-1	CATSDSAGRVQPGEQYF	TGTGCCACCAGTGACTCAGCGGGTCGGGTGCAGCCGGGGGAGCAGTACTTC
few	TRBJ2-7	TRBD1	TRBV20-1	CSARLTGGVGEQYF	TGCAGTGCTAGACTGACAGGGGGCGTCGGCGAGCAGTACTTC
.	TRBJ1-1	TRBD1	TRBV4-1	CASSHRGQGRPSTEAFF	TGCGCCAGCAGCCACCGAGGACAGGGCCGTCCGAGCACTGAAGCTTTCTTT
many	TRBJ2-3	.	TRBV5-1	CASSLVVPGPISTDTQYF	TGCGCCAGCAGCTTGGTGGTGCCAGGGCCCATCAGCACAGATACGCAGTATTTT
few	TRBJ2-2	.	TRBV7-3	CASSLVGDELFF	TGTGCCAGCAGCTTAGTAGGGGACGAGCTGTTTTTT
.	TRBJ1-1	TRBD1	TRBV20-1	CSARDQGDTEAFF	TGCAGTGCTAGAGATCAGGGGGACACTGAAGCTTTCTTT
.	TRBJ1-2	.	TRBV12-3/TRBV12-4	CASSFLVEGYTF	TGTGCCAGCAGTTTCCTAGTTGAGGGCTACACCTTC
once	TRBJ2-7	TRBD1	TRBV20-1	CSARDQRGQGTYEQYF	TGCAGTGCTAGAGATCAAAGGGGACAGGGCACCTACGAGCAGTACTTC
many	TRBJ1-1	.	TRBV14	CASSLRAGNLYTEAFF	TGTGCCAGCAGCCTCCGGGCAGGGAATCTTTACACTGAAGCTTTCTTT
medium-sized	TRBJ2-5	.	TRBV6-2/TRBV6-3	CASSYSPQETQYF	TGTGCCAGCAGTTACTCGCCCCAAGAGACCCAGTACTTC
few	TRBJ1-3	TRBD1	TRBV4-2	CASSQDRASTGGLKSGNTIYF	TGTGCCAGCAGCCAAGATCGGGCTTCTACAGGGGGCTTAAAATCTGGAAACACCATATATTTT
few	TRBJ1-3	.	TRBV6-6	CASSHLGDGNTIYF	TGTGCCAGCAGTCATCTAGGAGACGGAAACACCATATATTTT
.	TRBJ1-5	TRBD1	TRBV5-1	CASSFGGGEGQPQHF	TGCGCCAGCAGCTTTGGAGGGGGCGAAGGTCAGCCCCAGCATTTT
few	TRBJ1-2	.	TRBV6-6	CASSYEEYDFGYTF	TGTGCCAGCAGTTACGAGGAGTACGACTTTGGCTACACCTTC
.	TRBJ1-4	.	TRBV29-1	CSVEDPAGGGLEKLFF	TGCAGCGTTGAAGACCCCGCCGGGGGAGGGCTTGAAAAACTGTTTTTT
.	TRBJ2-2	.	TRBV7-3	CASSSLAPRTTGELFF	TGTGCCAGCAGCTCACTAGCCCCCCGGACCACCGGGGAGCTGTTTTTT
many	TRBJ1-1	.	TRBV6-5	CASSRRAGEAFF	TGTGCCAGTTCTAGAAGGGCCGGGGAAGCTTTCTTT